What follows are 28 T cell receptor beta chains derived from one specimen sequenced in a study of regulatory T cells in long-lasting Graves disease. To make TCR beta libraries, researchers used iRepertoire HTBI primers and Arm-PCR of CDR3 regions. TCRdb fed the multiplex PCR reads into MiXCR, producing one record per CDR3 protein. The table has about 470,000 distinct CDR3 sequences, around 20% seen once. Stated time point: persistent/refractory GD, antithyroid drugs over 5 years with positive TRAb. Preparation of the TCR library used RNA extracted from PBMCs. Here the sequenced sample was peripheral blood mononuclear cells (PBMCs), taken when the disease was refractory, from a patient treated with antithyroid drugs. These receptor sequences come from a female donor with Graves disease.

This chain connects TRBV24-1 to TRBJ2-1; D gene uncertain. The CDR3 length is 19 residues. The V gene's germline CDR1 is KGHDR and CDR2 SFDVKD. Trimming removed 2 bases at V and 0 bases at J, with 19 bases between. The CDR3 here is CATSDSGPWTRSSYNEQFF. The CDR3 nucleotides read TGTGCCACCAGTGATTCAGGTCCTTGGACCCGTAGCTCCTACAATGAGCAGTTCTTC.

CDR3 in amino acids: CAWSEVGNSPLHF. CDR3 nucleotides: TGTGCCTGGAGTGAGGTTGGGAATTCACCCCTCCACTTT. The chain joins TRBV30 to TRBJ1-6; D remains unclear. Trimming removed 1 base from V and 7 bases from J, with 8 bases in between. Looked up from germline, CDR1 is GTSNPN and CDR2 is SVGIG (reference sequence). The CDR3 consists of 13 residues.

A word on this clonotype: Given a much more abundant clone one base away, this may be a read error. This rearrangement joins TRBV28 to TRBJ2-4, with D unresolved. Germline V gene data show CDR1 as MDHEN and CDR2 as SYDVKM. Trimming cost V 7 bases and J 6 bases, with 13 bases left between them. The CDR3 is 13 amino acids. The CDR3 loop reads CASTPSSPNIQYF. CDR3 nucleotide sequence: TGTGCCAGCACCCCGTCGAGCCCAAACATTCAGTACTTC.

This clonotype was counted only a few times. A much larger clone lies one base from this, so it may be a read error. CDR3 in amino acids: CATSGRLGASVLTF. The CDR3 DNA sequence: TGTGCCACCAGTGGTCGTTTAGGGGCCAGCGTCCTGACTTTC. This chain connects TRBV24-1 to TRBJ2-6; D might be TRBD1 (5 bases). This CDR3 comprises 14 residues. CDR1 KGHDR and CDR2 SFDVKD come from the germline V gene.

This sequence joins TRBV28 and TRBJ2-4, with a tentative D call TRBD1 (6 bases). Germline V lookup: CDR1 MDHEN, CDR2 SYDVKM. Trimming left V 6 bases short and J 1 base short, with 19 bases between. CDR3 length: 17 residues. CDR3 residues: CASSLTQGPAAKNIQYF. DNA for the CDR3: TGTGCCAGCAGCCTGACGCAGGGGCCCGCCGCCAAAAACATTCAGTACTTC.

This clonotype was seen a few times. J is TRBJ1-5 and V is TRBV19; unclear D gene. V lost 5 bases and J lost 2, with 10 bases in between. Germline CDR1 and CDR2: LNHDA and SQIVND (reference sequence). The CDR3 contains 14 residues. CDR3 DNA sequence: TGTGCCAGTAGTTTACCGGGCGGCAATCAGCCCCAGCATTTT. Translation: CASSLPGGNQPQHF.

This clonotype has a count of ten or more. The chain's CDR3 is CASSAMIRETQYF. The CDR3 DNA reads TGTGCCAGCAGCGCCATGATCAGGGAGACCCAGTACTTC. The genes are TRBV28 and TRBJ2-5; D is undetermined. V lost 6 bases, J lost 5 bases, and 13 bases lay in between. CDR3 length: 13 residues. Germline V lookup: CDR1 MDHEN, CDR2 SYDVKM.

This clonotype was detected many times. The CDR3 DNA is TGTGCCAGCAGTGAAGCGGGGAGCTCCTACGAGCAGTACTTC. Protein product: CASSEAGSSYEQYF. V and J are TRBV2 and TRBJ2-7; TRBD2 might be the D (5 bases). Per the germline V gene, CDR1 is SNHLY and CDR2 is FYNNEI. The ends were cut back, 0 bases at V and 0 bases at J, with 6 bases in the middle. This CDR3 spans 14 amino acids.

The table lists this clonotype with many counts. The chain links TRBV12-3 or TRBV12-4 to TRBJ2-7, with D perhaps matching TRBD1 (6 bases). The CDR3 has 15 residues. V was cut by 7 bases and J by 2 bases, with 18 bases left in between. DNA for the CDR3: TGTGCCAGCACCCTAGGGGCAGGGGTCACCTACGAGCAGTACTTC. Translated, it gives CASTLGAGVTYEQYF.

In this sample, this clonotype turned up many times. The chain links TRBV11-2 to TRBJ1-1, with D hard to call. The germline CDR1 and CDR2 sequences are SGHAT and FQNNGV. The CDR3 runs 13 residues. Trimming left V 1 base short and J 5 bases short, with 8 bases between. CDR3 nucleotides: TGTGCCAGCAGCTTAGCTCCGGGGACTGAAGCTTTCTTT. Encoded protein: CASSLAPGTEAFF.

The V and J genes are TRBV9 and TRBJ2-3, with TRBD2 identical over 9 bases. The V gene end was trimmed by 0 bases and the J gene end by 6 bases; junction bases not matched to a gene: 8. CDR1 and CDR2 (germline): SGDLS, YYNGEE. This CDR3 spans 16 amino acids. CDR3 bases: TGTGCCAGCAGCGTAGGGGGCGGGAGGGCCAGCGATACGCAGTATTTT. Translated: CASSVGGGRASDTQYF.

The gene calls are TRBV15 and TRBJ2-7; 7 nucleotides match TRBD2. The V segment lost 0 bases and the J segment 0 bases; nucleotides outside the gene matches: 5. CDR1 LNHNV and CDR2 YYDKDF come from the germline V gene (reference sequence). The CDR3 sequence is 16 residues long. The CDR3 sequence: CATSREWGGGSYEQYF. CDR3 coding DNA: TGTGCCACCAGCAGAGAATGGGGCGGGGGCTCCTACGAGCAGTACTTC.

A word on this clonotype: A much larger clone differs from this one at a single base, so this may be a read error. Because the CDR3 is missing its conserved closing phenylalanine or tryptophan, this is likely a read error. The gene calls are TRBV5-1 and TRBJ2-7; D possibly uses TRBD1 or TRBD2 (5 bases each). The CDR3 spans 16 residues. Deletions cut 4 bases from V and 3 bases from J, with 20 bases between. CDR1 and CDR2 from the germline V gene are SGHRS and YFSETQ. The CDR3: CASSRGDKTRGYEQYL. The DNA of the CDR3 is TGCGCCAGCAGCAGAGGGGATAAAACTAGGGGCTACGAGCAGTACCTC.

With respect to this clonotype: Sequence at one end of the junction differs from germline and may be a read error. The chain uses TRBV11-2 and TRBJ2-3, with 7 nucleotides matching TRBD1. Germline V gene sequence: CDR1 SGHAT, CDR2 FQNNGV. The CDR3 loop spans 15 amino acids. The CDR3 region is CASSLEGQRTDTQYF. Written as DNA, the CDR3 is TGTGCCAGCAGCCTAGAGGGACAGAGGACAGATACGCAGTATTTT.

The CDR3 bases are TGTGCCAGCAGTCCCGGGACTAGCGGGAGTGGTTCCTACGAGCAGTACTTC. Amino acid sequence: CASSPGTSGSGSYEQYF. The chain links TRBV5-5 to TRBJ2-7, with 14 positions matching TRBD2. The J segment lost 1 base and the V segment lost 5 bases, leaving 8 bases of the junction unmatched. This CDR3 comprises 17 residues. CDR1 SGHKS and CDR2 YYEKEE come from the germline V gene (reference sequence).

The V gene is TRBV30, the J gene TRBJ2-6; 8 bases agree with TRBD1. The trim removed 3 bases at V and 1 base at J, leaving 2 bases unmatched. Per germline, CDR1 GTSNPN and CDR2 SVGIG (reference sequence). The CDR3 has 15 residues. The CDR3: CAWSRGLSGANVLTF. CDR3 sequence (DNA): TGTGCCTGGAGCAGGGGGCTTTCTGGGGCCAACGTCCTGACTTTC.

This clonotype appeared a single time. The chain links TRBV18 to TRBJ2-1, with TRBD1 identical over 9 bases. The CDR3 runs to 15 residues. Germline loops: CDR1 KGHSH, CDR2 LQKENI. The V segment lost 3 bases and the J segment 7 bases; nucleotides outside the gene matches: 7. CDR3 amino acids: CASSPQGQGENEQFF. The CDR3 DNA is TGTGCCAGCTCACCCCAGGGACAGGGAGAGAATGAGCAGTTCTTC.

In its sample, this clonotype was seen many times. The V and J genes are TRBV2 and TRBJ2-5, with D maybe TRBD1 (5 bases). Trimming removed 6 bases from V and 2 bases from J, with 13 bases in between. There are 14 residues in the CDR3. The germline gives CDR1 SNHLY, CDR2 FYNNEI. The CDR3 is CASRDSIKQETQYF. CDR3 nucleotide sequence: TGTGCCAGCAGAGACAGCATCAAACAAGAGACCCAGTACTTC.

With regard to this clonotype: This is likely a read error, given that the CDR3 carries no conserved phenylalanine or tryptophan at its end. The limits of the CDR3 on the DNA are not certain, so only TCRdb's listed CDR3 is given. CDR3: CASSQDRPDY. The genes are TRBV4-2 and TRBJ2-2; the DNA was not compared with TRBD2, the D call given in the table. Germline CDR1 LGHNA, CDR2 YNFKEQ. From its first to its last residue, the CDR3 has 10 amino acids.

This clonotype appeared many times. The chain is built from TRBV28 and TRBJ1-5; D gene uncertain. Germline V gene data show CDR1 as MDHEN and CDR2 as SYDVKM. V was pared by 3 bases and J by 0 bases, with 6 bases between. This CDR3 is 14 amino acids long. Here the CDR3 reads CASSLADSNQPQHF. CDR3 DNA: TGTGCCAGCAGTTTGGCGGATAGCAATCAGCCCCAGCATTTT.

This clonotype was detected ten times or more. The V gene is TRBV27, the J gene TRBJ2-7, with 8 bases aligning to TRBD2. The CDR3 contains 14 residues. The germline V gene encodes CDR1 MNHEY and CDR2 SMNVEV (reference sequence). Germline trimming cut 6 bases from V and 1 base from J; bases unmatched to any gene: 5. CDR3 loop: CASSPGGVSYEQYF. In nucleotides, the CDR3 is TGTGCCAGCAGCCCCGGGGGGGTTTCCTACGAGCAGTACTTC.

The chain recombines TRBV28 with TRBJ2-3; D could derive from TRBD1 or TRBD2 (6 bases each). The CDR3 extends over 17 amino acids. The germline V gene has CDR1 MDHEN and CDR2 SYDVKM. Trimming removed 6 bases from V and 6 bases from J, with 25 bases in between. The CDR3 coding sequence is TGTGCCAGCAGCCCCTCCGGGGGACACCAGATCTCGGATACGCAGTATTTT. Translation: CASSPSGGHQISDTQYF.

The rearrangement uses TRBV29-1 and TRBJ2-7, with 7 bases identical to TRBD2. The CDR3 is 14 amino acids. Germline loops: CDR1 SQVTM, CDR2 ANQGSEA. J was trimmed by 6 bases and V by 2 bases; bases with no gene match: 10. CDR3 sequence (DNA): TGCAGCGTTGAAAAGGCGGGAGCCGCGGGCGAGCAGTACTTC. It is translated as CSVEKAGAAGEQYF.

In this sample, this clonotype turned up a few times. The germline gene is not matched at one end of the junction; a read error may be the cause. The chain is built from TRBV14 and TRBJ2-7; the D gene is possibly TRBD1 (5 bases). CDR3 length: 14 residues. Germline V gene lookup returns CDR1 SGHDN and CDR2 FVKESK. CDR3 residues: CASSAGLPSDEQYF. Here the CDR3 DNA reads TGTGCCAGCAGCGCAGGGCTACCCTCCGACGAGCAGTACTTC. Together with reference TRBV14 and TRBJ2-7, the CDR3 gives the full variable domain: EAGVTQFPSHSVIEKGQTVTLRCDPISGHDNLYWYRRVMGKEIKFLLHFVKESKQDESGMPNNRFLAERTGGTYSTLKVQPAELEDSGVYFCASSAGLPSDEQYFGPGTRLTVT.

This clonotype was observed at least ten times. The chain is built from TRBV2 and TRBJ1-2; no firm D call. The V and J ends lost 7 bases and 3 bases respectively, with 12 bases between them. The germline CDR1 and CDR2 sequences are SNHLY and FYNNEI. This CDR3 is built from 13 residues. The CDR3 coding sequence is TGTGCCAGCATTCAAGGAGGTGACTATGGCTACACCTTC. Translating it yields CASIQGGDYGYTF.

Concerning this clonotype itself: Just one base apart from a much larger clone, this may be a read error. V usage is TRBV7-9 and J usage is TRBJ1-2, with 9 bases matching TRBD1. Germline V lookup: CDR1 SEHNR, CDR2 FQNEAQ (reference sequence). There are 12 residues in the CDR3. The V segment lost 8 bases and the J segment 10 bases; nucleotides outside the gene matches: 8. CDR3 coding DNA: TGTGCCAGCGGGGGACAGGGAGGTGACTACACCTTC. It is translated as CASGGQGGDYTF.

CDR3 residues: CASSDRQGDDTEAFF. The CDR3 DNA reads as TGTGCCAGCAGCGATAGACAGGGCGACGACACTGAAGCTTTCTTT. The chain combines TRBV14 with TRBJ1-1; 7 bases align to TRBD1. V shed 5 bases, J shed 3 bases, and the junction held 9 bases outside the gene matches. This CDR3 is 15 amino acids long. Germline CDR1 is SGHDN and CDR2 is FVKESK.

This clonotype was recorded many times. The genes are TRBV6-5 and TRBJ2-7, with 8 bases matching TRBD1. CDR3 length: 14 amino acids. CDR1 and CDR2 (germline): MNHEY, SVGAGI. V was clipped by 2 bases and J by 1 base; unmatched bases: 1. CDR3 DNA sequence: TGTGCCAGCAGTTACGGACAGGGATCCTACGAGCAGTACTTC. Translation gives CASSYGQGSYEQYF.